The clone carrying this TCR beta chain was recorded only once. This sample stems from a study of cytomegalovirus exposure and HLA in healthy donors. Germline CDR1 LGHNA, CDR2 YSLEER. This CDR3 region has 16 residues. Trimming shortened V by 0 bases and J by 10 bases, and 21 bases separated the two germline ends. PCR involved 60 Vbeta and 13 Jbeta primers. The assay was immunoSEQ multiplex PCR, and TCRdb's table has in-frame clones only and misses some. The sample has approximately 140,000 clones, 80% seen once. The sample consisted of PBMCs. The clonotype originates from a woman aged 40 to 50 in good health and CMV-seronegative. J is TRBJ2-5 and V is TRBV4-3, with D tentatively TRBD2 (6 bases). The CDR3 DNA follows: TGCGCCAGCAGCCAAGAGGCCCCGGGGACCCGGGGGATCCAGTACTTC. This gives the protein CASSQEAPGTRGIQYF.